These 19 T cell receptor beta chains were all obtained from the same sample, sequenced in a study of control samples from healthy donors and cancer patients. The table came from immunoSEQ multiplex PCR; TCRdb's copy has only in-frame clones and leaves some out. Of roughly 30,000 clones in the sample, nearly 90% were seen once. The sample comprised formalin-fixed, paraffin-embedded tissue. The receptor set was obtained from a female donor with melanoma.

The V and J genes are TRBV7-2 and TRBJ1-1; no clear D. Trimming removed 5 bases at V and 3 bases at J, with 19 bases between. This CDR3 has 16 amino acids. Germline CDR1 and CDR2: SGHTA and FQGNSA. CDR3 in DNA: TGTGCCAGCAGCCCCCGGAGGGCGTCGGTTTACACTGAAGCTTTCTTT. It translates to CASSPRRASVYTEAFF. The variable domain in full, with the rest retrieved from reference TRBV7-2 and TRBJ1-1, is GAGVSQSPSNKVTEKGKDVELRCDPISGHTALYWYRQSLGQGLEFLIYFQGNSAPDKSGLPSDRFSAERTGGSVSTLTIQRTQQEDSAVYLCASSPRRASVYTEAFFGQGTRLTVV.

CDR3 protein: CASSPYWVISNTGELFF. For the CDR3, the DNA is TGTGCCAGCAGTCCCTACTGGGTGATCTCGAACACCGGGGAGCTGTTTTTT. The chain carries TRBV27 and TRBJ2-2; no clear D gene. The germline V gene encodes CDR1 MNHEY and CDR2 SMNVEV (reference sequence). The CDR3 runs 17 residues. Deletions cut 5 bases from V and 0 bases from J, with 16 bases between.

The chain combines TRBV5-1 with TRBJ2-3; 10 bases align to TRBD2. V gave up 3 bases and J gave up 6 bases; unmatched junction bases: 4. The length of the CDR3 is 14 residues. Per the germline V gene, CDR1 is SGHRS and CDR2 is YFSETQ. CDR3 residues: CASSSTSGSDTQYF. The CDR3 DNA sequence: TGCGCCAGCAGCTCGACTAGCGGGTCCGATACGCAGTATTTT.

The rearrangement links TRBV27 to TRBJ2-7; D is possibly TRBD1 (6 bases). V lost 7 bases, J lost 0 bases, and 10 bases lay in between. Germline CDR1 and CDR2: MNHEY and SMNVEV (reference sequence). The CDR3 runs to 13 residues. CDR3 loop: CASNGRGSYEQYF. CDR3 bases: TGTGCCAGCAACGGCAGGGGCTCCTACGAGCAGTACTTC.

This chain connects TRBV5-1 to TRBJ1-1; D unresolved. This CDR3 has 12 residues. The germline gives CDR1 SGHRS, CDR2 YFSETQ. V lost 4 bases to trimming and J lost 8 bases, with 12 bases between them. CDR3 bases: TGCGCCAGCAGCGCGTCGGGGATCGAAGCTTTCTTT. This sequence encodes CASSASGIEAFF. The full variable domain, its missing parts supplied by reference TRBV5-1 and TRBJ1-1, is KAGVTQTPRYLIKTRGQQVTLSCSPISGHRSVSWYQQTPGQGLQFLFEYFSETQRNKGNFPGRFSGRQFSNSRSEMNVSTLELGDSALYLCASSASGIEAFFGQGTRLTVV.

The chain joins TRBV7-6 to TRBJ2-2; TRBD2 matches at 13 bases. With 2 bases clipped from V and 4 bases from J, the junction kept 7 bases outside the gene matches. The CDR3 is 18 amino acids. The germline V gene encodes CDR1 SGHVS and CDR2 FNYEAQ. The CDR3 loop is CASSLTSGTSGTTGELFF. For the CDR3, the DNA is TGTGCCAGCAGCTTAACCTCCGGGACTAGCGGGACCACCGGGGAGCTGTTTTTT.

CDR3: CASSLAYGYGYTF. The CDR3 DNA reads TGTGCCAGCAGCTTGGCCTACGGTTATGGCTACACCTTC. The chain links TRBV5-5 to TRBJ1-2; D remains unclear. V lost 0 bases to trimming and J lost 5 bases, with 8 bases between them. The CDR3 runs 13 residues. CDR1 SGHKS and CDR2 YYEKEE come from the germline V gene (reference sequence).

The J gene is TRBJ2-1, the V gene TRBV7-6, with 11 bases that match TRBD2. V lost 1 base to trimming and J lost 8 bases; unmatched junction nucleotides: 4. CDR3 size: 15 residues. Germline V gene sequence: CDR1 SGHVS, CDR2 FNYEAQ. This CDR3 is CASSLEVLAGDEQFF. Written as DNA, the CDR3 is TGTGCCAGCAGCTTAGAAGTACTAGCGGGAGATGAGCAGTTCTTC.

The CDR3 protein is CASSPAWLAGYTGELFF. The CDR3 DNA reads as TGCGCCAGCAGCCCTGCGTGGCTAGCGGGGTACACCGGGGAGCTGTTTTTT. The V and J genes are TRBV5-1 and TRBJ2-2; 9 positions match TRBD2. The CDR3 totals 17 residues. V lost 4 bases to trimming and J lost 3 bases; unmatched junction nucleotides: 10. Germline CDR1 is SGHRS and CDR2 is YFSETQ.

This clone came up once. The chain recombines TRBV18 with TRBJ2-3, with D unresolved. Trimming shortened V by 3 bases and J by 6 bases, and 13 bases separated the two germline ends. Germline CDR1 reads KGHSH; CDR2 reads LQKENI. The CDR3 has 14 amino acids. CDR3 in DNA: TGTGCCAGCTCACCTGGCGTCGTGATGGATACGCAGTATTTT. Protein product: CASSPGVVMDTQYF.

The V call is TRBV4-3, the J call TRBJ1-2; a weak D match, TRBD1 (5 bases). The CDR3 spans 15 residues. Germline loops: CDR1 LGHNA, CDR2 YSLEER. Trimming cost V 0 bases and J 0 bases, with 8 bases left between them. CDR3 residues: CASSQDRGANYGYTF. The CDR3 nucleotides are TGCGCCAGCAGCCAAGATCGGGGGGCTAACTATGGCTACACCTTC.

The gene calls are TRBV3-1 (or the pseudogene TRBV3-2) and TRBJ2-7, with TRBD2 matching 7 bases. The CDR3 length is 16 residues. Trimming took 3 bases from V and 3 from J; bases not matched to a gene: 11. Per the germline V gene, CDR1 is LGHDT and CDR2 is YNNKEL (reference sequence). The CDR3 is CASSHPGLTRFYEQYF. The CDR3 DNA sequence: TGTGCCAGCAGCCACCCGGGACTAACGAGATTCTACGAGCAGTACTTC.

The rearrangement joins TRBV6-5 to TRBJ2-5; maybe TRBD1 (5 bases). V shed 0 bases and J shed 3 bases, with 5 bases lying between them. Germline V lookup: CDR1 MNHEY, CDR2 SVGAGI. The CDR3 loop spans 13 amino acids. CDR3 DNA: TGTGCCAGCAGTTACTCAGGGGAAGAGACCCAGTACTTC. This codes for CASSYSGEETQYF.

The chain couples TRBV4-3 to TRBJ1-5; D is uncertain. The CDR3 length is 13 residues. The germline CDR1 and CDR2 sequences are LGHNA and YSLEER. V was clipped by 0 bases and J by 6 bases, with 6 bases between them. Here the CDR3 reads CASSQDFRQPQHF. The CDR3 region has the DNA TGCGCCAGCAGCCAAGATTTTCGTCAGCCCCAGCATTTT.

Note on this clone: This specimen includes other DNA sequences encoding the same CDR3. The chain couples TRBV4-1 to TRBJ2-2, with a possible D match to TRBD1 (6 bases). The CDR3 runs 16 residues. Per germline, CDR1 MGHRA and CDR2 YSYEKL. The V and J ends lost 1 base and 6 bases respectively, with 15 bases between them. CDR3 in DNA: TGCGCCAGCAGCCAAGTAGGGGGTCGAGGGGCCGGGGAGCTGTTTTTT. This sequence encodes CASSQVGGRGAGELFF.

This clone turned up a few times. The genes are TRBV6-2 or TRBV6-3 and TRBJ1-1; no clear D. Germline V CDR1 and CDR2: MNHEY, SVGEGT. This CDR3 has 14 amino acids. The V end lost 5 bases, the J end lost 4 bases, and 14 bases lay between the germline ends. The CDR3, as DNA: TGTGCCAGCAGTACCCCCGGGCCGGGCACTGAAGCTTTCTTT. Translating it yields CASSTPGPGTEAFF.

This rearrangement joins TRBV18 to TRBJ2-2; D gene unclear. The CDR3 length is 14 residues. Deletions cut 0 bases from V and 6 bases from J, with 8 bases between. CDR1 KGHSH and CDR2 LQKENI come from the germline V gene. CDR3 coding DNA: TGTGCCAGCTCACCACCAGGGCTAGCCGGGGAGCTGTTTTTT. Its translation: CASSPPGLAGELFF.

The V and J genes are TRBV4-3 and TRBJ2-7; 8 nucleotides align to TRBD1. The CDR3 is 14 residues long. Looked up from germline, CDR1 is LGHNA and CDR2 is YSLEER. V shed 1 base and J 4 bases; nucleotides not matched to a gene: 3. The CDR3: CASSQGTGRYEQYF. CDR3 bases: TGCGCCAGCAGCCAAGGGACAGGGAGGTACGAGCAGTACTTC.

The chain combines TRBV29-1 with TRBJ2-7; no clear D. V was pared by 4 bases and J by 0 bases, with 10 bases between. The length of the CDR3 is 13 residues. CDR1 and CDR2 from the germline V gene are SQVTM and ANQGSEA. DNA of the CDR3: TGCAGCGTTGCATCCGGCCTCTCCTACGAGCAGTACTTC. Protein sequence: CSVASGLSYEQYF.